The 10 T cell receptor beta chains reported below all come from one sample, sequenced in a study of PD-1 blockade in classical Hodgkin lymphoma. Assay used: immunoSEQ multiplex PCR; TCRdb lists only in-frame clones, some missing. The repertoire holds under 80,000 clones, roughly nine tenths seen once, with roughly 8.1% in the top ten. Indicated time point: cycle 4 day 1 (C4D1), after 6 weeks of nivolumab. All patients experienced relapse after autologous stem cell transplantation, and brentuximab vedotin exposure was variable. Here the sequenced sample was peripheral blood mononuclear cells (PBMCs), taken before the fourth cycle of nivolumab. The receptor set was obtained from a human donor with classical Hodgkin lymphoma.

The chain employs TRBV2 and TRBJ1-4, with D possibly matching TRBD1 (6 bases). This CDR3 has 15 amino acids. Trimming cost V 6 bases and J 5 bases, with 16 bases left between them. Germline V gives CDR1 SNHLY, CDR2 FYNNEI. The CDR3 protein is CASSGGAPGNEKLFF. The CDR3, as DNA: TGTGCCAGCAGCGGGGGGGCGCCCGGGAATGAAAAACTGTTTTTT.

The chain recombines TRBV5-5 with TRBJ2-7, with D unclear. Looked up from germline, CDR1 is SGHKS and CDR2 is YYEKEE (reference sequence). V shed 0 bases and J shed 4 bases, with 11 bases lying between them. This CDR3 has 14 amino acids. CDR3 region: CASSLVATVYEQYF. CDR3 coding DNA: TGTGCCAGCAGCTTGGTAGCAACGGTTTACGAGCAGTACTTC. Together with reference TRBV5-5 and TRBJ2-7, the CDR3 gives the full variable domain: DAGVTQSPTHLIKTRGQQVTLRCSPISGHKSVSWYQQVLGQGPQFIFQYYEKEERGRGNFPDRFSARQFPNYSSELNVNALLLGDSALYLCASSLVATVYEQYFGPGTRLTVT.

This clone occurred once. At the DNA level, this CDR3 is encoded by other sequences in the same sample as well. This chain uses TRBV7-9 with TRBJ2-5, with no clear D. Trimming pared 2 bases from V and 5 bases from J, leaving 6 bases between. Germline V CDR1 and CDR2: SEHNR, FQNEAQ (reference sequence). CDR3 size: 12 residues. In nucleotides, the CDR3 is TGTGCCAGCAGCTTATCCGGGGAGACCCAGTACTTC. It is translated as CASSLSGETQYF.

The chain employs TRBV30 and TRBJ1-5; D call uncertain. The germline gives CDR1 GTSNPN, CDR2 SVGIG (reference sequence). This CDR3 has 12 amino acids. V was trimmed by 5 bases and J by 7 bases, leaving 12 bases between them. The CDR3 DNA sequence: TGTGCCTGGGAAGGCCCCGGGCAGCCCCAGCATTTT. Protein sequence: CAWEGPGQPQHF.

This clone was detected only once. J is TRBJ1-2 and V is TRBV4-2; 8 nucleotides agree with TRBD1. Germline-derived CDR1 and CDR2 are LGHNA and YNFKEQ. The J segment lost 4 bases and the V segment lost 4 bases, leaving 2 bases of the junction unmatched. The CDR3 consists of 13 residues. CDR3 protein: CASSPDRAYGYTF. CDR3 sequence (DNA): TGTGCCAGCAGCCCGGACAGGGCCTATGGCTACACCTTC.

This chain links TRBV5-1 with TRBJ1-1; possible D gene TRBD1, 5 bases. The CDR3 loop spans 14 amino acids. CDR1 is SGHRS and CDR2 is YFSETQ in the germline V gene. Trimming took 0 bases from V and 5 from J, leaving 11 bases between them. CDR3 residues: CASSLGAGRTEAFF. CDR3 nucleotides: TGCGCCAGCAGCTTGGGGGCAGGGAGAACTGAAGCTTTCTTT. Complete variable domain (other parts from reference TRBV5-1 and TRBJ1-1): KAGVTQTPRYLIKTRGQQVTLSCSPISGHRSVSWYQQTPGQGLQFLFEYFSETQRNKGNFPGRFSGRQFSNSRSEMNVSTLELGDSALYLCASSLGAGRTEAFFGQGTRLTVV.

The rearrangement links TRBV7-6 to TRBJ2-7; D possibly corresponds to TRBD1 (5 bases). The CDR3 runs 13 residues. Germline V lookup: CDR1 SGHVS, CDR2 FNYEAQ. V was shortened by 5 bases and J by 4 bases, with 12 bases between the two germline ends. The CDR3 bases are TGTGCCAGCAGCCGACTCCAGGGATACGAGCAGTACTTC. It translates to CASSRLQGYEQYF. The full variable domain, completed using reference TRBV7-6 and TRBJ2-7, is GAGVSQSPRYKVTKRGQDVALRCDPISGHVSLYWYRQALGQGPEFLTYFNYEAQQDKSGLPNDRFSAERPEGSISTLTIQRTEQRDSAMYRCASSRLQGYEQYFGPGTRLTVT.

This chain joins TRBV6-6 and TRBJ1-5; no clear D gene. CDR1 and CDR2 from the germline V gene are MNHNY and SVGAGI (reference sequence). This CDR3 is 14 amino acids long. The V gene lost 6 bases and the J gene lost 4 bases, with 13 bases spanning the gap. CDR3 sequence: CASRNQWGNQPQHF. DNA of the CDR3: TGTGCCAGCAGGAACCAGTGGGGTAATCAGCCCCAGCATTTT.

J is TRBJ1-2 and V is TRBV6-1; D is ambiguous. This CDR3 region has 14 residues. Germline V CDR1 and CDR2: MNHNS, SASEGT. V was shortened by 1 base and J by 4 bases, with 10 bases between the two germline ends. For the CDR3, the DNA is TGTGCCAGCAGTGAAGTTACCGGCGGCTATGGCTACACCTTC. Translation: CASSEVTGGYGYTF.

The chain carries TRBV7-9 and TRBJ2-7; D may correspond to TRBD1 or TRBD2 (6 bases each). V was pared by 2 bases and J by 2 bases, with 13 bases between. CDR3 length: 15 residues. Per germline, CDR1 SEHNR and CDR2 FQNEAQ (reference sequence). CDR3 residues: CASSLLGGLPYEQYF. The CDR3 bases are TGTGCCAGCAGCTTACTAGGGGGGCTTCCCTACGAGCAGTACTTC.